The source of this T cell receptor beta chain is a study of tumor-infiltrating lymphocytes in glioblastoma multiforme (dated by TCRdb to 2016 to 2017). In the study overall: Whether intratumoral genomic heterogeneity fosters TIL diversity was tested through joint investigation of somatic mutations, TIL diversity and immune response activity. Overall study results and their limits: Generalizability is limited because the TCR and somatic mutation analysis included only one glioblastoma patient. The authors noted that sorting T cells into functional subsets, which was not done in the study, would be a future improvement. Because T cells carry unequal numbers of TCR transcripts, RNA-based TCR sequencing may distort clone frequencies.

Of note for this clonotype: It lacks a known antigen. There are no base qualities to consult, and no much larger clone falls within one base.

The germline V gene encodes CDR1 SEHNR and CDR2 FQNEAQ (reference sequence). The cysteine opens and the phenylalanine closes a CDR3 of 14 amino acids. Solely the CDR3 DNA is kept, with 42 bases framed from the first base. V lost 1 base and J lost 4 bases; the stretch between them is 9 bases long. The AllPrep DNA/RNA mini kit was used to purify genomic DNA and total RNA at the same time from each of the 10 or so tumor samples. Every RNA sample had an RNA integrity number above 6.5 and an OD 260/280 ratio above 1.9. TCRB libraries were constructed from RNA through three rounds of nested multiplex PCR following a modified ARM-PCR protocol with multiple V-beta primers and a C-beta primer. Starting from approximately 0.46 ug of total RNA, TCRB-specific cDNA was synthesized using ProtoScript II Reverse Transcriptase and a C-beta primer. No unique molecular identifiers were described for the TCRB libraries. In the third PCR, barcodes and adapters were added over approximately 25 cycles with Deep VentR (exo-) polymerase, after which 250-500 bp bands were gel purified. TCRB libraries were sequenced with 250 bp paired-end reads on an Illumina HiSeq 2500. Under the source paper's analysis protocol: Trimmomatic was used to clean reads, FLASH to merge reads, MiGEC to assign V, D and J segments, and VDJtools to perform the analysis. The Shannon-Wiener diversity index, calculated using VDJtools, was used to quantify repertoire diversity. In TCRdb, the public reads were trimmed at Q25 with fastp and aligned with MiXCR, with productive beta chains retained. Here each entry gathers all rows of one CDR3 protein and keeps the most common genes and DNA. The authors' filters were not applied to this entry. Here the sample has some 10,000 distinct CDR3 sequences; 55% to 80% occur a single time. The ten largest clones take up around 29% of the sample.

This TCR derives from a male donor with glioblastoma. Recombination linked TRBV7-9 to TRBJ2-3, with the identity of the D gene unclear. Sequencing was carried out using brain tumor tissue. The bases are TGTGCCAGCAGCTTAGAGCACCCTCCAGATACGCAGTATTTT. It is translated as CASSLEHPPDTQYF. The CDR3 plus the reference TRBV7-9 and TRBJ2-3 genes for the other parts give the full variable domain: DTGVSQNPRHKITKRGQNVTFRCDPISEHNRLYWYRQTLGQGPEFLTYFQNEAQLEKSRLLSDRFSAERPKGSFSTLEIQRTEQGDSAMYLCASSLEHPPDTQYFGPGTRLTVL.